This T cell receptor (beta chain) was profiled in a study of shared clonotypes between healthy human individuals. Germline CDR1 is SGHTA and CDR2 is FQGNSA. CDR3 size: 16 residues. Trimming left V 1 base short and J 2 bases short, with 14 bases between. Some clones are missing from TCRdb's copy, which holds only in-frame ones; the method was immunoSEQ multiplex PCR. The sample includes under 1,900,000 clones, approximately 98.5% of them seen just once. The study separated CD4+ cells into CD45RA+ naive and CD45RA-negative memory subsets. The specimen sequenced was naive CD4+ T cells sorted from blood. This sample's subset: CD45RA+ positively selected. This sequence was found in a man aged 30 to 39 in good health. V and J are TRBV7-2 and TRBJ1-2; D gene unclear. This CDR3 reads CASSLGIMAQNYGYTF. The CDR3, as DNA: TGTGCCAGCAGCTTAGGAATCATGGCCCAAAACTATGGCTACACCTTC.